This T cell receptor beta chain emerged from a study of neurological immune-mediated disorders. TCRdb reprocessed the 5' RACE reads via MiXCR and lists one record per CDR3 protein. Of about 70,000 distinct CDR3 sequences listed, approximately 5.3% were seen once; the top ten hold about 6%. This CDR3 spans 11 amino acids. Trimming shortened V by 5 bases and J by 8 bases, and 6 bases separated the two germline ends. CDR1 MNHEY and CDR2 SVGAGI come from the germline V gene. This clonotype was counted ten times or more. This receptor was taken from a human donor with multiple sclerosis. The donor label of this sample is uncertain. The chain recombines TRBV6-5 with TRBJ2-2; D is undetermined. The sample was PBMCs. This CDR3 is CASSRAGELFF. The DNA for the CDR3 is TGTGCCAGCAGTCGCGCGGGGGAGCTGTTTTTT.